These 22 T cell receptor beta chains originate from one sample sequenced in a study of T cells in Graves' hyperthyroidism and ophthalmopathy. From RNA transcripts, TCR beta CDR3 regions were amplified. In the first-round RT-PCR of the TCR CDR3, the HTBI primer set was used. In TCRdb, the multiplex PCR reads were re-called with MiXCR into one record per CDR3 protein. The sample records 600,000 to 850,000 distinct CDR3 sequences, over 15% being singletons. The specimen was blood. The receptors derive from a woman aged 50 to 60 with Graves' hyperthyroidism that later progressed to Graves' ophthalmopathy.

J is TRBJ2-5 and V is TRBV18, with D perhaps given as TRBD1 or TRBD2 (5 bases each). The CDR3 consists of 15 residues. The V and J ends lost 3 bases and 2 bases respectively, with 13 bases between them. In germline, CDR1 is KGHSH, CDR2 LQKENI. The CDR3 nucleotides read TGTGCCAGCTCACCGGGACCCGCACCTCAAGAGACCCAGTACTTC. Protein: CASSPGPAPQETQYF.

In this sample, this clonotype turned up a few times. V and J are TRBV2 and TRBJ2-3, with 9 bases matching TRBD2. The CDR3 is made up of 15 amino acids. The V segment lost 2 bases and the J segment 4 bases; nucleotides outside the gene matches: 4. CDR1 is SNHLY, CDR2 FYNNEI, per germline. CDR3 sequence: CASSEWRGGADTQYF. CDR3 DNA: TGTGCCAGCAGTGAATGGCGGGGGGGCGCAGATACGCAGTATTTT.

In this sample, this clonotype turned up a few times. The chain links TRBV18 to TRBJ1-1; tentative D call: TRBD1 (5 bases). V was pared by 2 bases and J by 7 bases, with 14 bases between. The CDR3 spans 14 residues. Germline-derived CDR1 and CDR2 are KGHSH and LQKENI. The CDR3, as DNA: TGTGCCAGCTCACCATATTCGAGGGGAATTGAAGCTTTCTTT. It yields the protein CASSPYSRGIEAFF.

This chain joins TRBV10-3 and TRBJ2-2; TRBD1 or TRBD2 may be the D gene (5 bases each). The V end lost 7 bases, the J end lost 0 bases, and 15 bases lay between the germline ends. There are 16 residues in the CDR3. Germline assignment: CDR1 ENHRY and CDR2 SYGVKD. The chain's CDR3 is CAINPTGTANTGELFF. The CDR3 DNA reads TGTGCCATCAACCCAACCGGGACCGCGAACACCGGGGAGCTGTTTTTT.

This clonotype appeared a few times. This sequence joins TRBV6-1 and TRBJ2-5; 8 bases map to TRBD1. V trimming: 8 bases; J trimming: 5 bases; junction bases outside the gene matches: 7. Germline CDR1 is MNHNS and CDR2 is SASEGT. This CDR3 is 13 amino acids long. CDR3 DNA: TGTGCCAGCTCCAGGGGGCTAATGGAGACCCAGTACTTC. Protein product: CASSRGLMETQYF.

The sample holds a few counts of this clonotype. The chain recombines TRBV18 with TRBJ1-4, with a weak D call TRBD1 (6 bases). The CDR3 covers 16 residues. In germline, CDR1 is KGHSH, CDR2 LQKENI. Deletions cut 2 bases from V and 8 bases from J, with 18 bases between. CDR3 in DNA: TGTGCCAGCTCACCATTTCGGACAGAAGTTTGGGAAAAACTGTTTTTT. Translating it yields CASSPFRTEVWEKLFF.

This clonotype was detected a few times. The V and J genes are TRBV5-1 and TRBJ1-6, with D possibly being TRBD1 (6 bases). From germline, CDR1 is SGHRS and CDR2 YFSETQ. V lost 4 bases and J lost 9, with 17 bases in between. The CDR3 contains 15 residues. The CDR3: CASSPLSAGVSPLHF. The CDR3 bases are TGCGCCAGCAGCCCCCTCAGTGCAGGGGTTTCACCCCTCCACTTT.

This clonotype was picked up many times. In nucleotides, the CDR3 is TGCAGTGCTAGAGGCCTAGCTTATAATGAGCAGTTCTTC. It yields the protein CSARGLAYNEQFF. The rearrangement uses TRBV20-1 and TRBJ2-1; tentatively, D is TRBD2 (5 bases). V shed 1 base and J shed 7 bases, with 11 bases lying between them. The CDR3 is 13 amino acids. Germline V gives CDR1 DFQATT, CDR2 SNEGSKA (reference sequence).

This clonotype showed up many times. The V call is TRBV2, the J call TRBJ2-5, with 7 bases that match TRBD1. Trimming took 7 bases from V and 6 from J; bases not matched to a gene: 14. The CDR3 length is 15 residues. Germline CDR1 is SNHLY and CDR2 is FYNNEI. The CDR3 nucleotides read TGTGCCAGCACTACACAAACAGGGGCCACGCAGACCCAGTACTTC. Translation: CASTTQTGATQTQYF.

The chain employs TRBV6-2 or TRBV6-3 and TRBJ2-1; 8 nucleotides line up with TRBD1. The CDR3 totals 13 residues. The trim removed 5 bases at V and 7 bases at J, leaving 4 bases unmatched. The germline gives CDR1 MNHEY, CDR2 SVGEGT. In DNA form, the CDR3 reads TGTGCCAGCAGTAAACAGGGGGGAAATGAGCAGTTCTTC. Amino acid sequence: CASSKQGGNEQFF.

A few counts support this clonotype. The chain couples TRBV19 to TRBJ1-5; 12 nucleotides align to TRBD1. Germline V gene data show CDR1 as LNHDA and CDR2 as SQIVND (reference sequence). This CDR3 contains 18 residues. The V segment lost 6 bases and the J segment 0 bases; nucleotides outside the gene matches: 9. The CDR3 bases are TGTGCCAGTAGATCCGGGACAGGGGGCTGGAATAGCAATCAGCCCCAGCATTTT. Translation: CASRSGTGGWNSNQPQHF.

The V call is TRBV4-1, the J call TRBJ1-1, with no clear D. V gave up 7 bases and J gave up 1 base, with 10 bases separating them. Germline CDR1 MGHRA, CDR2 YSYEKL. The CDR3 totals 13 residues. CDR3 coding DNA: TGCGCCAGCATAGGGCAGGAGAACACTGAAGCTTTCTTT. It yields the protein CASIGQENTEAFF.

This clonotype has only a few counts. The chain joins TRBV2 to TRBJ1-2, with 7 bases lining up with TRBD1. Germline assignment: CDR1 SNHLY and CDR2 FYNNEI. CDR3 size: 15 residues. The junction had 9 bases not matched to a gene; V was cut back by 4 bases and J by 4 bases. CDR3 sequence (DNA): TGTGCCAGCAGTGTAACCCCAGGGGGGGGCTATGGCTACACCTTC. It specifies CASSVTPGGGYGYTF.

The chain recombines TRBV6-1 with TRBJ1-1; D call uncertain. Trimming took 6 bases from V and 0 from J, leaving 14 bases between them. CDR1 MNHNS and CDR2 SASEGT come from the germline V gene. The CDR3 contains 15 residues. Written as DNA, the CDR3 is TGTGCCAGCAGGCAGACGGGTACCCTGAACACTGAAGCTTTCTTT. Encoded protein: CASRQTGTLNTEAFF.

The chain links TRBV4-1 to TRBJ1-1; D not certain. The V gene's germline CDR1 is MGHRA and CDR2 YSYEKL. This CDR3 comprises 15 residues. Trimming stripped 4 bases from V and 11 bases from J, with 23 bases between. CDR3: CASSLEGRSLVLAFF. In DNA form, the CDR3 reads TGCGCCAGCAGCCTTGAGGGTAGATCCCTAGTACTCGCTTTCTTT.

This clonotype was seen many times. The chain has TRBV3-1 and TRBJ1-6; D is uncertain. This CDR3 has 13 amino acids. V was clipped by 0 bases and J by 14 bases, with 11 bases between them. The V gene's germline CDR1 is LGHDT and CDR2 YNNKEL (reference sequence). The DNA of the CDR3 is TGTGCCAGCAGCCAAGAAAGGGAATGGGCCCTCCACTTT. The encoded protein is CASSQEREWALHF.

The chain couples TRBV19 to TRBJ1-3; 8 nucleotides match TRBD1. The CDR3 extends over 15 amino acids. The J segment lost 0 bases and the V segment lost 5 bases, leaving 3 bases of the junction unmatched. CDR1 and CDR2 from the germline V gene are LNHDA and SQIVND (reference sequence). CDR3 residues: CASSVDRGSGNTIYF. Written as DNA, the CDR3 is TGTGCCAGTAGTGTCGACAGGGGCTCTGGAAACACCATATATTTT.

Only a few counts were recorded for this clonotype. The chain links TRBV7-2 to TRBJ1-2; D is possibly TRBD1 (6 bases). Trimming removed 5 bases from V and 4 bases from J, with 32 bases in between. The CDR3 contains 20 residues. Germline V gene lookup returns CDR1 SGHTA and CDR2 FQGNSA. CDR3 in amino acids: CASSQGGPAGGYRGGYGYTF. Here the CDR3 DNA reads TGTGCCAGCAGCCAAGGGGGGCCAGCGGGGGGGTATAGGGGTGGCTATGGCTACACCTTC. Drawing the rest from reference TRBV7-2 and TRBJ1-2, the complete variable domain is GAGVSQSPSNKVTEKGKDVELRCDPISGHTALYWYRQSLGQGLEFLIYFQGNSAPDKSGLPSDRFSAERTGGSVSTLTIQRTQQEDSAVYLCASSQGGPAGGYRGGYGYTFGSGTRLTVV.

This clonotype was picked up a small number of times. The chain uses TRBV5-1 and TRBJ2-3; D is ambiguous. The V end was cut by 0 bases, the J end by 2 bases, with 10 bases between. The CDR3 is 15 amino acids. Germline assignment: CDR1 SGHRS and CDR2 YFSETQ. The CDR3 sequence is CASSLGLDTTDTQYF. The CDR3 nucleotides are TGCGCCAGCAGCTTGGGGCTGGATACCACAGATACGCAGTATTTT.

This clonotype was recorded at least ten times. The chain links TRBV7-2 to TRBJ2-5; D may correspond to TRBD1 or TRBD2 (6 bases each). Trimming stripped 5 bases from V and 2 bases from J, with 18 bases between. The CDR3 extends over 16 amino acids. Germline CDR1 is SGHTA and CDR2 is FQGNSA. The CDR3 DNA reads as TGTGCCAGCAGCCTTACAGGGAGGAGGGGTCAAGAGACCCAGTACTTC. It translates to CASSLTGRRGQETQYF. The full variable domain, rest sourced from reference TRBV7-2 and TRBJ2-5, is GAGVSQSPSNKVTEKGKDVELRCDPISGHTALYWYRQSLGQGLEFLIYFQGNSAPDKSGLPSDRFSAERTGGSVSTLTIQRTQQEDSAVYLCASSLTGRRGQETQYFGPGTRLLVL.

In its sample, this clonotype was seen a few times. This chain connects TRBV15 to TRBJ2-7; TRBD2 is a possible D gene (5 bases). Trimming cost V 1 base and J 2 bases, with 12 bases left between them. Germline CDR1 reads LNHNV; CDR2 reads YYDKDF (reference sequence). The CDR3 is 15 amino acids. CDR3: CATSRGRVGTYEQYF. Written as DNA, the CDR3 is TGTGCCACCAGCAGAGGGCGGGTCGGAACCTACGAGCAGTACTTC. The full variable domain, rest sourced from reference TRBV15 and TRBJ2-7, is DAMVIQNPRYQVTQFGKPVTLSCSQTLNHNVMYWYQQKSSQAPKLLFHYYDKDFNNEADTPDNFQSRRPNTSFCFLDIRSPGLGDTAMYLCATSRGRVGTYEQYFGPGTRLTVT.

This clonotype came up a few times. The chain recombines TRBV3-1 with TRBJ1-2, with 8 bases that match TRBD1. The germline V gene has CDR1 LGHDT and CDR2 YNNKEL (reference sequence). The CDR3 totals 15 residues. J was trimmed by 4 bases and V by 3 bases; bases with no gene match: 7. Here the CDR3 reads CASSHQSGGGYGYTF. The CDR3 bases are TGTGCCAGCAGCCATCAATCAGGGGGCGGCTATGGCTACACCTTC.